These 18 T cell receptor beta chains were sequenced from one sample in a study of blood T cell repertoires in COVID-19. Assay used: immunoSEQ multiplex PCR; TCRdb lists only in-frame clones, some missing. The sample has hundreds of thousands of clones, approximately 91% seen once. The sample consisted of peripheral blood. These receptor sequences come from an older woman with COVID-19, enrolled during active disease.

This rearrangement joins TRBV18 to TRBJ2-7; the match to TRBD1 covers 8 bases. J was trimmed by 6 bases and V by 3 bases; bases with no gene match: 10. Germline V lookup: CDR1 KGHSH, CDR2 LQKENI. CDR3 length: 15 residues. The CDR3 DNA sequence: TGTGCCAGCTCACCGGGGACAGGCCCCAGGGGCGAGCAGTACTTC. Its translation: CASSPGTGPRGEQYF.

J is TRBJ1-4 and V is TRBV24-1, with 9 bases aligning to TRBD1. Germline CDR1 reads KGHDR; CDR2 reads SFDVKD. V was clipped by 4 bases and J by 8 bases; unmatched bases: 4. The CDR3 runs to 14 residues. CDR3 in amino acids: CATSDPGQGEKLFF. The CDR3 region has the DNA TGTGCCACCAGTGACCCCGGACAGGGGGAAAAACTGTTTTTT.

This clone occurred once. The chain links TRBV7-2 to TRBJ2-5; 9 nucleotides align to TRBD2. J gave up 5 bases and V 2 bases, and 9 bases lay outside the gene matches. Germline CDR1 reads SGHTA; CDR2 reads FQGNSA. The CDR3 contains 16 residues. The CDR3, as DNA: TGTGCCAGCAGCTTACTGGGGAGCGGGGGGCTGGAGACCCAGTACTTC. As protein: CASSLLGSGGLETQYF.

V usage is TRBV11-2 and J usage is TRBJ1-2, with TRBD1 matching 7 bases. V was pared by 0 bases and J by 0 bases, with 4 bases of the junction left unmatched. Germline loops: CDR1 SGHAT, CDR2 FQNNGV. The CDR3 is 16 residues long. CDR3 nucleotides: TGTGCCAGCAGCTTAGACCGACAGGGCGCTAACTATGGCTACACCTTC. As protein: CASSLDRQGANYGYTF.

This rearrangement joins TRBV19 to TRBJ1-2; TRBD1 is a possible D gene (6 bases). Trimming left V 1 base short and J 6 bases short, with 9 bases between. CDR3 length: 13 amino acids. Germline CDR1 LNHDA, CDR2 SQIVND (reference sequence). CDR3 DNA: TGTGCCAGTAGTATAGTACAGGGCGATGGCTACACCTTC. It codes for CASSIVQGDGYTF.

The genes are TRBV27 and TRBJ2-1; D might be TRBD1 (6 bases). CDR1 is MNHEY and CDR2 is SMNVEV in the germline V gene (reference sequence). V was pared by 6 bases and J by 12 bases, with 15 bases between. The CDR3 has 12 amino acids. In DNA form, the CDR3 reads TGTGCCAGCAGATCCGGGACATTGCGGCAGTTCTTC. This gives the protein CASRSGTLRQFF.

The CDR3 protein is CSVDSRTGSPPREAFF. The CDR3 bases are TGCAGCGTTGATTCTCGGACAGGGAGTCCCCCCAGAGAAGCTTTCTTT. V usage is TRBV29-1 and J usage is TRBJ1-1, with 8 bases identical to TRBD1. J gave up 8 bases and V 3 bases, and 17 bases lay outside the gene matches. Germline loops: CDR1 SQVTM, CDR2 ANQGSEA. CDR3 length: 16 amino acids. Filled out from reference TRBV29-1 and TRBJ1-1, the complete variable domain reads SAVISQKPSRDICQRGTSLTIQCQVDSQVTMMFWYRQQPGQSLTLIATANQGSEATYESGFVIDKFPISRPNLTFSTLTVSNMSPEDSSIYLCSVDSRTGSPPREAFFGQGTRLTVV.

CDR3 coding DNA: TGTGCCAGCAGCCGGAGGACTAGCGGGGGGCTCCAAGAGACCCAGTACTTC. This gives the protein CASSRRTSGGLQETQYF. This chain uses TRBV3-1 (or the pseudogene TRBV3-2) with TRBJ2-5, with 14 positions matching TRBD2. Germline CDR1 and CDR2: LGHDT and YNNKEL (reference sequence). Trimming at V came to 4 bases and at J to 1 base, leaving 5 bases not matched to a gene. The CDR3 has 17 residues.

J is TRBJ2-3 and V is TRBV2; D is unresolved. The CDR3 is 9 amino acids. V lost 11 bases to trimming and J lost 5 bases, with 5 bases between them. Germline assignment: CDR1 SNHLY and CDR2 FYNNEI. The CDR3: CASRDTQYF. In DNA, the CDR3 is TGTGCCTCCAGAGATACGCAGTATTTT.

This clone was seen ten or more times. This sequence joins TRBV18 and TRBJ1-1; unclear D gene. Trimming cost V 6 bases and J 0 bases, with 17 bases left between them. The CDR3 has 16 residues. Looked up from germline, CDR1 is KGHSH and CDR2 is LQKENI. The DNA for the CDR3 is TGTGCCAGCTCCCCTAACGCCGGGGTCTTGAACACTGAAGCTTTCTTT. Its translation is CASSPNAGVLNTEAFF.

This sequence joins TRBV5-6 and TRBJ1-1; D gene uncertain. V lost 0 bases and J lost 4, with 10 bases in between. The CDR3 contains 14 residues. The germline V gene has CDR1 SGHDT and CDR2 YYEEEE. For the CDR3, the DNA is TGTGCCAGCAGCTTGGGTCCATCGGGCACTGAAGCTTTCTTT. Translating gives CASSLGPSGTEAFF.

V and J are TRBV5-1 and TRBJ1-1; D call uncertain. Germline loops: CDR1 SGHRS, CDR2 YFSETQ. Trimming took off 1 base at V and 1 base at J, with 11 bases between the two ends. The CDR3 has 15 amino acids. The DNA for the CDR3 is TGCGCCAGCAGCTTGTACGTCGGGAGGAACACTGAAGCTTTCTTT. The encoded protein is CASSLYVGRNTEAFF.

The chain recombines TRBV7-2 with TRBJ1-2, with D hard to call. Germline loops: CDR1 SGHTA, CDR2 FQGNSA. This CDR3 spans 12 amino acids. V lost 4 bases, J lost 8 bases, and 11 bases lay in between. The CDR3 sequence is CASSSRARGYTF. CDR3 sequence (DNA): TGTGCCAGCAGCTCGAGGGCACGGGGCTACACCTTC.

This clone was seen a single time. V usage is TRBV4-3 and J usage is TRBJ1-2; 8 nucleotides match TRBD1. The CDR3 loop spans 15 amino acids. CDR1 LGHNA and CDR2 YSLEER come from the germline V gene. V dropped 1 base and J dropped 2; count of bases not matched to a gene: 3. The CDR3 bases are TGCGCCAGCAGCCAAGCCGGGACAGGCAACTATGGCTACACCTTC. It specifies CASSQAGTGNYGYTF.

The V call is TRBV18, the J call TRBJ1-1; D is unresolved. This CDR3 contains 13 residues. Looked up from germline, CDR1 is KGHSH and CDR2 is LQKENI. With 3 bases removed from V and 3 bases from J, the gap between germline ends came to 8 bases. CDR3 residues: CASSPKSDTEAFF. Here the CDR3 DNA reads TGTGCCAGCTCACCGAAGAGTGACACTGAAGCTTTCTTT.

This clone was found once. The chain carries TRBV19 and TRBJ2-3; 7 bases map to TRBD2. CDR3 size: 16 residues. Per germline, CDR1 LNHDA and CDR2 SQIVND (reference sequence). The junction had 7 bases not matched to a gene; V was cut back by 3 bases and J by 1 base. The DNA for the CDR3 is TGTGCCAGTAGTATTCCCTCGGGACTACGCACAGATACGCAGTATTTT. Its protein product is CASSIPSGLRTDTQYF. Using reference TRBV19 and TRBJ2-3 for the parts outside the CDR3, the full variable domain is DGGITQSPKYLFRKEGQNVTLSCEQNLNHDAMYWYRQDPGQGLRLIYYSQIVNDFQKGDIAEGYSVSREKKESFPLTVTSAQKNPTAFYLCASSIPSGLRTDTQYFGPGTRLTVL.

This clone occurred many times. The chain has TRBV29-1 and TRBJ1-2; TRBD1 aligns across 8 bases. Unmatched junction bases numbered 15, after V lost 2 bases and J lost 4 bases. This CDR3 is built from 17 residues. The germline gives CDR1 SQVTM, CDR2 ANQGSEA. CDR3 sequence (DNA): TGCAGCGTTGAAATGAAGTATCCCGGGACAGGAGTCTATGGCTACACCTTC. Protein product: CSVEMKYPGTGVYGYTF.

The V call is TRBV5-1, the J call TRBJ1-1, with D unresolved. Per the germline V gene, CDR1 is SGHRS and CDR2 is YFSETQ. The CDR3 contains 14 residues. The V end lost 0 bases, the J end lost 1 base, and 7 bases lay between the germline ends. CDR3: CASSLGAPNTEAFF. CDR3 in DNA: TGCGCCAGCAGCTTGGGGGCCCCGAACACTGAAGCTTTCTTT.